This passage covers 2 T cell receptor beta chains from one sample sequenced in a study of T cell changes during pregnancy in multiple sclerosis. Assay used: immunoSEQ multiplex PCR; TCRdb lists only in-frame clones, some missing. The repertoire consists of about 100,000 clones, with under 95% occurring once and the leading ten covering 0.65% to 0.9%. Sample: peripheral blood, taken in the third trimester of pregnancy. The receptors were gathered from a female donor in good health, enrolled as a control in a pregnancy study.

V and J are TRBV19 and TRBJ2-5, with D tentatively TRBD1 (7 bases). Germline V gene sequence: CDR1 LNHDA, CDR2 SQIVND (reference sequence). Trimming cost V 6 bases and J 2 bases, with 16 bases left between them. CDR3 size: 15 residues. The CDR3 protein is CASSPRGALQETQYF. As DNA, the CDR3 is TGTGCCAGTAGCCCCAGGGGGGCCCTTCAAGAGACCCAGTACTTC.

The V and J genes are TRBV28 and TRBJ1-2; D not resolved. Germline loops: CDR1 MDHEN, CDR2 SYDVKM. V lost 6 bases and J lost 1, with 12 bases in between. The CDR3 loop spans 14 amino acids. CDR3 sequence (DNA): TGTGCCAGCAGCTCCTCCCCTCTTAACTATGGCTACACCTTC. It encodes CASSSSPLNYGYTF.